This is a list of T cell receptor beta chains from one sample in a study of cytotoxic CD8 clonotypes in ibrutinib-treated CLL. Some clones are missing from TCRdb's copy, which holds only in-frame ones; the method was immunoSEQ multiplex PCR. The data contain approximately 100,000 clones, 78% of them singletons. The input for sequencing was PBMCs, taken after 12 months of ibrutinib treatment. The origin of the receptors is a human donor with chronic lymphocytic leukemia. CDR3s include the opening cysteine and the closing phenylalanine or tryptophan. A D gene is named only where the DNA matches it firmly. The listing skips clone size in some rows; elsewhere it reads once, few, many or a size class.

cdr3_nt | cdr3_aa | clone_size | d_call | cdr3_length | j_call | v_call
TGCGCCAGCAGCGGGGGGGTGGGTGAGACCCAGTACTTC | CASSGGVGETQYF | . | TRBD2 | 13 | TRBJ2-5 | TRBV10-2
TGTGCCAGCACCAGGGAAGGGCAGAACCGTTCACCCCTCCACTTT | CASTREGQNRSPLHF | . | . | 15 | TRBJ1-6 | TRBV2
TGTGCCAGCAGCCAAGGGGGGTGGGGGCGCGATGGCTACACCTTC | CASSQGGWGRDGYTF | . | . | 15 | TRBJ1-2 | TRBV4-2
TGTGCCAGCAGCTTAGAAGGGGGCAGGGGGTTTTACGAGCAGTACTTC | CASSLEGGRGFYEQYF | . | TRBD1 | 16 | TRBJ2-7 | TRBV7-8
TGTGCCAGCAGGGTGACAGACAATTACAATGAGCAGTTCTTC | CASRVTDNYNEQFF | . | . | 14 | TRBJ2-1 | TRBV6-1
TGTGCCAGTAAAGGGCAGGGAAATGAAAAACTGTTTTTT | CASKGQGNEKLFF | . | . | 13 | TRBJ1-4 | TRBV19
TGTGCCAGCAGCTTTGCGGCCACGAACACTGAAGCTTTCTTT | CASSFAATNTEAFF | . | . | 14 | TRBJ1-1 | TRBV7-9
TGTGCCAGCAGCGTAGTCGGACAGAACCAAGAGACCCAGTACTTC | CASSVVGQNQETQYF | once | . | 15 | TRBJ2-5 | TRBV9
TGTGCCAGCAGCGTGGGCTACGGGGGAATTTCCTACAATGAGCAGTTCTTC | CASSVGYGGISYNEQFF | . | . | 17 | TRBJ2-1 | TRBV9
TGTGCCAGCAGGGAAAGCGGGACAGGCTATGGCTACACCTTC | CASRESGTGYGYTF | . | TRBD1 | 14 | TRBJ1-2 | TRBV6-1
TGTGCCAGCAGCTGGGACAGGGGGCGCGACAATGAGCAGTTCTTC | CASSWDRGRDNEQFF | few | TRBD1 | 15 | TRBJ2-1 | TRBV7-2
TGTGCCAGCAGCTTGGGGCAGGGGAGTGGCTATGGCTACACCTTC | CASSLGQGSGYGYTF | . | . | 15 | TRBJ1-2 | TRBV5-4
TGCGCCAGCAGCCAAGATCGTGAGGTGGCCACCTACAATGAGCAGTTCTTC | CASSQDREVATYNEQFF | . | . | 17 | TRBJ2-1 | TRBV4-1
TGTGCCAGCAGTGAAGACATTTTCACTGAAGCTTTCTTT | CASSEDIFTEAFF | . | . | 13 | TRBJ1-1 | TRBV25-1
TGCAGCGTTGCGAGGGTCGATCGAGGCAATGAGCAGTTCTTC | CSVARVDRGNEQFF | . | . | 14 | TRBJ2-1 | TRBV29-1
TGTGCCAGTAGTATAGAGGGACTGGGCGACACTGAAGCTTTCTTT | CASSIEGLGDTEAFF | . | . | 15 | TRBJ1-1 | TRBV19
TGTGCTAGTGCCCTCGGGGGATCCGGAAACACCATATATTTT | CASALGGSGNTIYF | . | . | 14 | TRBJ1-3 | TRBV12-5
TGTGCCAGTAGTATAGATGAGAACGGCTATGGCTACACCTTC | CASSIDENGYGYTF | . | . | 14 | TRBJ1-2 | TRBV19
. | CASSSGQGENGYTF | few | . | 14 | TRBJ1-2 | TRBV2
TGTGCCAGCAGGGGGACAGGGGTTATCTCTGGAAACACCATATATTTT | CASRGTGVISGNTIYF | . | TRBD1 | 16 | TRBJ1-3 | TRBV28
TGTGCCAGCAGCAAAGAAGGAGCCAGGGGAAATTCACCCCTCCACTTT | CASSKEGARGNSPLHF | few | . | 16 | TRBJ1-6 | TRBV21-1
TGCGCCAGCAGCTTGGAGGGGGTACAGGGCTACACCTTC | CASSLEGVQGYTF | . | . | 13 | TRBJ1-2 | TRBV5-1
TGTGCAAGCAGGGGGAATAATAATTCACCCCTCCACTTT | CASRGNNNSPLHF | . | TRBD1 | 13 | TRBJ1-6 | TRBV28
TGTGCCAGTAGTACAGCCGGCCTACGTTTTGGAAACACCATATATTTT | CASSTAGLRFGNTIYF | . | . | 16 | TRBJ1-3 | TRBV19
TGTGCCAGCAGATCAGGGAACAAAAACATTCAGTACTTC | CASRSGNKNIQYF | . | . | 13 | TRBJ2-4 | TRBV5-6
TGCGCCAGCAGCTCCGAGTTGGGTTCGGGCAAAAACATTCAGTACTTC | CASSSELGSGKNIQYF | . | . | 16 | TRBJ2-4 | TRBV5-1
TGTGCCAGCAGCTTATGGACTAGCGGGGGGAAGGGCGACGAGCAGTACTTC | CASSLWTSGGKGDEQYF | . | TRBD2 | 17 | TRBJ2-7 | TRBV7-2
TGTGCCAGCAGCTTAGGACGGAGCTCCTATAATTCACCCCTCCACTTT | CASSLGRSSYNSPLHF | . | . | 16 | TRBJ1-6 | TRBV5-6
TGCGCCAGCAGCTTATGGGGACAGGGTGGCGGGTTTAACTATGGCTACACCTTC | CASSLWGQGGGFNYGYTF | . | TRBD1 | 18 | TRBJ1-2 | TRBV5-1
TGTGCCAGCAGTTATTCAGCCCTCTGGGAGACCCAGTACTTC | CASSYSALWETQYF | . | . | 14 | TRBJ2-5 | TRBV6-5
TGTGCCTGGAGTGTAAAAGCGAAGCCCCAGCATTTT | CAWSVKAKPQHF | few | . | 12 | TRBJ1-5 | TRBV30
TGTGCCAGCAGCTTGGAGGACGGAAACAATGAAGCTTTCTTT | CASSLEDGNNEAFF | . | . | 14 | TRBJ1-1 | TRBV5-6
TGTGCCAGCAGTGAAGGCAGAGGGGGCTACACCTTC | CASSEGRGGYTF | . | . | 12 | TRBJ1-2 | TRBV6-1
TGTGCCAGTAGTTTACGGACAGGAAACACCGGGGAGCTGTTTTTT | CASSLRTGNTGELFF | few | TRBD1 | 15 | TRBJ2-2 | TRBV19
TGTGCCAGCAGCTCGAGTATTCAGGGGGATACGCAGTATTTT | CASSSSIQGDTQYF | . | . | 14 | TRBJ2-3 | TRBV7-3
TGTGCCAGCAGCTTGGGGTGGGACAGGGGTCCTGGAAACACCATATATTTT | CASSLGWDRGPGNTIYF | . | TRBD1 | 17 | TRBJ1-3 | TRBV5-6
TGTGCCAGCAGCCCAGGGGCAGGGGTCCACGAGCAGTACTTC | CASSPGAGVHEQYF | few | . | 14 | TRBJ2-7 | TRBV7-3
TGCGCCAGCAGTGAGCTGGACAGGGGAAGCGGCTACACCTTC | CASSELDRGSGYTF | few | TRBD1 | 14 | TRBJ1-2 | TRBV10-2
TGTGCCACCAGCAGGGAGCAGGGAACCTACGAGCAGTACTTC | CATSREQGTYEQYF | . | . | 14 | TRBJ2-7 | TRBV15
TGCGCCAGCAGCTTGGATGGGGGAGGCTATGGCTACACCTTC | CASSLDGGGYGYTF | few | . | 14 | TRBJ1-2 | TRBV5-1
TGTGCCACCCAACCCCCAGGGGGCACTGAAGCTTTCTTT | CATQPPGGTEAFF | once | TRBD1 | 13 | TRBJ1-1 | TRBV6-5
TGTGCCAGCAGCTTCTCCGGGGGAGAGACCCAGTACTTC | CASSFSGGETQYF | . | . | 13 | TRBJ2-5 | TRBV7-8